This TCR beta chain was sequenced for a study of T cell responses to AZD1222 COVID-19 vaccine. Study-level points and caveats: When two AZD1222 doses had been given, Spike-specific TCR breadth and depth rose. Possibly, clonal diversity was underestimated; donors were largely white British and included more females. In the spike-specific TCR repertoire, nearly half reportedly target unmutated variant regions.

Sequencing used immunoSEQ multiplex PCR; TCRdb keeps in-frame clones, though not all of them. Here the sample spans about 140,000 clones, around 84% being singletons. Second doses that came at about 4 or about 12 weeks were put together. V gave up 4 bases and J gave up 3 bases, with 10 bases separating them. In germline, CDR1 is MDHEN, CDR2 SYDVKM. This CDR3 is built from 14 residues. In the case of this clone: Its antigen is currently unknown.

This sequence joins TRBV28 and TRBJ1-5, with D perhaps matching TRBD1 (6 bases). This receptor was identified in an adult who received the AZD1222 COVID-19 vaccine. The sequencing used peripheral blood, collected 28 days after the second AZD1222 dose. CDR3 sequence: CASSSTGINQPQHF. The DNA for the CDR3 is TGTGCCAGCAGTTCAACAGGGATCAATCAGCCCCAGCATTTT.